The TCR beta chain described here comes from a study of T cell responses to AZD1222 COVID-19 vaccine. This CDR3 has 14 amino acids. Germline CDR1 and CDR2: SGHRS and YFSETQ. Clones were read by immunoSEQ multiplex PCR, and TCRdb kept only the in-frame ones, dropping some. The profile shows 90,000 to 120,000 clones, around 90% of them singletons. Comments on this clone: At one boundary the junction diverges from the germline segment, which might be a read error.

The sequencing used peripheral blood, collected on day 0 of AZD1222 vaccination. The source is an adult in good health. The chain is built from TRBV5-1 and TRBJ1-2; maybe TRBD1 (5 bases). CDR3 residues: CASSPYPGFYGYTF. The CDR3 DNA reads TGCGCCAGCAGCCCGTACCCAGGGTTCTATGGTTACACCTTC.